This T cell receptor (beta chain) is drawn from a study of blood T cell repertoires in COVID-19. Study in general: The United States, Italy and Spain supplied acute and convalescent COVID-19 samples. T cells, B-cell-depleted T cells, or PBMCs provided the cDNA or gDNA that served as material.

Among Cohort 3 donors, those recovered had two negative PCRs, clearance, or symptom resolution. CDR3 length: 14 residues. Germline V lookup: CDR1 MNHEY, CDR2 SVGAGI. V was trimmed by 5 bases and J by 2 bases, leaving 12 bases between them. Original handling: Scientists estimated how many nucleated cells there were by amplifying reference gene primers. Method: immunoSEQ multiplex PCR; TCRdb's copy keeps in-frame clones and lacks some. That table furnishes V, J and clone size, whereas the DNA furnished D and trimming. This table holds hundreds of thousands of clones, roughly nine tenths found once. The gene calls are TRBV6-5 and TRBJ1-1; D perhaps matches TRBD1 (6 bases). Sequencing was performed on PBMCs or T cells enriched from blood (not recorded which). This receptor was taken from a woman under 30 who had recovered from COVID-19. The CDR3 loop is CASSQGRRNTEAFF. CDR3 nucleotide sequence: TGTGCCAGCAGTCAGGGGAGAAGAAACACTGAAGCTTTCTTT.